This T cell receptor (beta chain) was found in a study of beta chain features in type 1 diabetes. Study details: There was similarity between patients and healthy donors in age, gender and cell yields. Points from the study as a whole: Shorter TCRB CDR3s, moderately but significantly so, were found in Type 1 diabetes patients in all four CD4+ subsets. HLA effects on TCRB rearrangement stayed unresolved here.

Investigators reverse transcribed all isolated RNA, so they sequenced expressed TCRB transcripts. The table came from immunoSEQ multiplex PCR; TCRdb's copy has only in-frame clones and leaves some out. Of approximately 600,000 clones in the sample, around 12% were seen once. This clone showed up just a few times. Its antigen is not known. Trimming took 1 base from V and 5 from J, leaving 9 bases between them. The CDR3 is 14 amino acids. Germline values: CDR1 LNHNV, CDR2 YYDKDF (reference sequence). The clonotype was recovered from a man under 40 with type 1 diabetes. The chain has TRBV15 and TRBJ1-5, with D uncertain. Sequencing was carried out using naive CD4+ T cells from blood. The CDR3 coding sequence is TGTGCCACCAGCAGAGTTTCGAGGGATCAGCCCCAGCATTTT. This sequence encodes CATSRVSRDQPQHF.